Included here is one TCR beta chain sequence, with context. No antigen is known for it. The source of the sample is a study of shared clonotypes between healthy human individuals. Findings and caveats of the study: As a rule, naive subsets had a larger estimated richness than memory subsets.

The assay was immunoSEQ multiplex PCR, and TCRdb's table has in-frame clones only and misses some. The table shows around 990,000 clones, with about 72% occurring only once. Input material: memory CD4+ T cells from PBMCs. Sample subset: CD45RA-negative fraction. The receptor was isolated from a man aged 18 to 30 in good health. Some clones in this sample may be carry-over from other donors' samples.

The chain's CDR3 is CASSERRSSNQPQHF. The DNA of the CDR3 is TGTGCCAGCAGCGAACGAAGGAGTAGCAATCAGCCCCAGCATTTT. This chain connects TRBV2 to TRBJ1-5, with unresolved D. The length of the CDR3 is 15 residues. Germline CDR1 SNHLY, CDR2 FYNNEI. Trimming left V 6 bases short and J 0 bases short, with 12 bases between.